Listed below are T cell receptor beta chains from one sample, sequenced in a study of shared T cell receptors in the human thymus. Produced via immunoSEQ multiplex PCR; TCRdb's table is partial and in-frame only. The sample holds approximately 760,000 clones; 80% to 90% are singletons and the top ten take around 0.0099%. These data were likewise used in another study, on human thymus T cells.

What was sequenced was thymocytes. The source of these receptors is a girl under three years old with a congenital heart defect. CDR3s include the opening cysteine and the closing phenylalanine or tryptophan. A D gene is named only where the DNA matches it firmly. Size is stated for part of the rows, as once, few or many counts, or as a class when the clone is expanded.

V gene	D gene	J gene	clone size	CDR3 DNA	CDR3 protein
TRBV7-9	-	TRBJ1-2	once	TGTGCCAGCAGCGATTCTTGCTCAGCTAACTATGGCTACACCTTC	CASSDSCSANYGYTF
TRBV29-1	TRBD2	TRBJ2-3	-	TGCAGCGTTGACCCTGTGGGACTAGCGGACTTACTTACTAGCACAGATACGCAGTATTTT	CSVDPVGLADLLTSTDTQYF
TRBV4-1	-	TRBJ1-5	-	TGCGCCAGCAGCCAAGATCGGGGTAGTCAGCCCCAGCATTTT	CASSQDRGSQPQHF
TRBV4-1	-	TRBJ1-2	-	TGCGCCAGCAGCCAAGAGGGGGGGGAGAACTATGGCTACACCTTC	CASSQEGGENYGYTF
TRBV29-1	TRBD1	TRBJ2-4	-	TGCAGCGTTGAAGGGGTGGGACAGGGTCTCCTACCAAGCAAAAACATTCAGTACTTC	CSVEGVGQGLLPSKNIQYF
TRBV2	TRBD1	TRBJ1-5	-	TGTGCCAGCAGTGAAGCACCCGACAGGGATAATCAGCCCCAGCATTTT	CASSEAPDRDNQPQHF
TRBV5-8	-	TRBJ1-4	-	TGTGCCAGCAGCTACCGAAGAGTAGGAGGTGAAGGAGAAAAACTGTTTTTT	CASSYRRVGGEGEKLFF
TRBV2	TRBD1	TRBJ1-6	-	TGTGCCAGCAGTGAGATCTGGTCACAGGGGGCGACCCTAACCAATTCACCCCTCCACTTT	CASSEIWSQGATLTNSPLHF
TRBV19	-	TRBJ1-2	-	TGTGCCAGTAGTATTAGCGCCGCGGGGGGGGGAAATGGCTACACCTTC	CASSISAAGGGNGYTF
TRBV28	-	TRBJ1-1	-	TGTGCCAGCAGTTCTGTTGAAGCTTTCTTT	CASSSVEAFF
TRBV6-1	TRBD2	TRBJ2-3	once	TGTGCCACCTGGACTAGCGGGGGTGTAACAGATACGCAGTATTTT	CATWTSGGVTDTQYF
TRBV5-6	-	TRBJ2-7	-	TGTGCCAGCAGCCGCCGGAGTTCCTCCTACGAGCAGTACTTC	CASSRRSSSYEQYF
TRBV6-5	-	TRBJ2-1	-	TGTGCCAGCAGTGGATTAGGGGTCTCCTACAATGAGCAGTTCTTC	CASSGLGVSYNEQFF
TRBV7-2	TRBD1	TRBJ1-1	-	TGTGCCAGCAGCTTAGTTGAGGGGGCTGGGATCACTGAAGCTTTCTTT	CASSLVEGAGITEAFF
TRBV19	TRBD2	TRBJ2-5	once	TGTGCCAGTAGTCCCAGCAGCGGGGGGCCTTATAGGGAAGAGACCCAGTACTTC	CASSPSSGGPYREETQYF
TRBV7-9	TRBD2	TRBJ2-7	-	TGTGCCAGCAGTTATCACGGACTAGCGGAAGGGTTATACGAGCAGTACTTC	CASSYHGLAEGLYEQYF
TRBV10-1	-	TRBJ1-1	-	TGCGCCAGCAGTACTTCAGGGAAAGCTGGGATAAGAGGCACTGAAGCTTTCTTT	CASSTSGKAGIRGTEAFF
TRBV27	TRBD1	TRBJ1-2	-	TGTGCCAGCAGTCTCCACAGGGGTAGCTATGGCTACACCTTC	CASSLHRGSYGYTF
TRBV11-2	TRBD1	TRBJ1-4	-	TGTGCCAGCAGCTTATACAGGGGACGGAGTGAAAAACTGTTTTTT	CASSLYRGRSEKLFF
TRBV28	-	TRBJ1-4	-	TGTGCCAGCAGTTACACAGGGTATGAAAAACTGTTTTTT	CASSYTGYEKLFF
TRBV19	-	TRBJ1-1	-	TGTGCCAGTTCGCCAAGGGGGAGTGGTAACACTGAAGCTTTCTTT	CASSPRGSGNTEAFF
TRBV11-2	-	TRBJ2-2	-	TGTGCCAGCAGCCACTTCAAGCCACCGAACACCGGGGAGCTGTTTTTT	CASSHFKPPNTGELFF
TRBV7-6	-	TRBJ1-1	-	TGTGCCAGCAGCTTCGTCAATTCAGGGGAAACTGAAGCTTTCTTT	CASSFVNSGETEAFF
TRBV6-1	-	TRBJ1-1	-	TGTGCCAGCAGTGAAGGGGAGGGCAGGGGAACTCTATGTGACACTGAAGCTTTCTTT	CASSEGEGRGTLCDTEAFF
TRBV15	TRBD1	TRBJ1-1	-	TGTGCCACCAGCAGACTGGACAGGGGGGAGATTAACACTGAAGCTTTCTTT	CATSRLDRGEINTEAFF
TRBV14	TRBD1	TRBJ2-1	-	TGTGCCAGCAGCCACTACCGACAGGGCCGAAACTACAATGAGCAGTTCTTC	CASSHYRQGRNYNEQFF
TRBV10-2	TRBD1	TRBJ2-2	-	TGCGCCAGCAGTGACCTCCGGGACAGGGGGCTTAGCACCGGGGAGCTGTTTTTT	CASSDLRDRGLSTGELFF
TRBV4-3	TRBD1	TRBJ2-7	-	TGCGCCAGCAGCCCAGGGGACAGCTACGAGCAGTACTTC	CASSPGDSYEQYF
TRBV6-5	-	TRBJ2-3	few	TGTGCCAGCGGATATGGTAGGGAGTTTGATACGCAGTATTTT	CASGYGREFDTQYF
TRBV5-5	-	TRBJ1-5	-	TGTGCCAGCAGCTTGGCCAGGGGCGCCGATCAGCCCCAGCATTTT	CASSLARGADQPQHF
TRBV5-1	-	TRBJ1-2	-	TGCGCCAGCAGCTTGGCCATCAGTCAGGTTAACTATGGCTACACCTTC	CASSLAISQVNYGYTF
TRBV12-5	-	TRBJ2-2	-	TGTGCTAGTGGTTTGAACAGGGAAACCGGGGAGCTGTTTTTT	CASGLNRETGELFF
TRBV5-1	TRBD2	TRBJ2-3	-	TGCGCCAGCAGATTAGCGGGGGGTACAGATACGCAGTATTTT	CASRLAGGTDTQYF
TRBV11-2	TRBD1	TRBJ1-3	-	TGTGCCAGCAGCCCTGAAGGACAGGGGGCACACACCATATATTTT	CASSPEGQGAHTIYF
TRBV6-6	TRBD2	TRBJ2-3	few	TGTGCCAGCAGTTACGTGGCGGGGGGACCCACAGATACGCAGTATTTT	CASSYVAGGPTDTQYF
TRBV10-3	-	TRBJ1-6	-	TGTGCCACTCATGGGGAGATACTTAATTCACCCCTCCACTTT	CATHGEILNSPLHF
TRBV18	-	TRBJ1-5	-	TGTGCCAGCTCACCCTTCGGCAGGTCCCAGCATTTT	CASSPFGRSQHF
TRBV7-6	-	TRBJ1-6	-	TGTGCCAGCAGCACCTTACGTGGAGGACTCCGGGATTCACCCCTCCACTTT	CASSTLRGGLRDSPLHF
TRBV27	-	TRBJ1-6	-	TGTGCCAGCAGTCCCGTAACGGGCGGGGGAGGAAATTCACCCCTCCACTTT	CASSPVTGGGGNSPLHF
TRBV6-1	TRBD1	TRBJ2-7	few	TGTGCCAGCAGTGTACAGGGGGAGAGCTCCTACGAGCAGTACTTC	CASSVQGESSYEQYF
TRBV23-1	TRBD1	TRBJ1-5	-	TGCGCCAGCAGCCCCAACAGGGGCCAGCCCCAGCATTTT	CASSPNRGQPQHF
TRBV7-2	-	TRBJ1-2	once	TGTGCCAGCACCCTACTCCGGGGCTATGGCTACACCTTC	CASTLLRGYGYTF
TRBV7-2	-	TRBJ2-1	-	TGTGCCAGCAGCTTTCTGTCTCCCTATTACAATGAGCAGTTCTTC	CASSFLSPYYNEQFF
TRBV6-4	-	TRBJ1-2	few	TGTGCCAGCAGTGAACACGGGGGGCCTATCTATGGCTACACCTTC	CASSEHGGPIYGYTF
TRBV27	-	TRBJ1-5	-	TGTGCCAGCAGTCGGGGTGGGGATAGCAATCAGCCCCAGCATTTT	CASSRGGDSNQPQHF
TRBV5-8	-	TRBJ1-1	-	TGTGCCAGCAGCCCGGGGGGCAGGCACACTGAAGCTTTCTTT	CASSPGGRHTEAFF
TRBV7-9	-	TRBJ2-7	-	TGTGCCAGCAGCAGCGCGGCAGGGGGGCCTACGGGGCTCGAGCAGTACTTC	CASSSAAGGPTGLEQYF
TRBV12-5	-	TRBJ1-3	-	TGTGCTAGTGGTTTGGTACCGGGGCAGGGGTCTGGAAACACCATATATTTT	CASGLVPGQGSGNTIYF
TRBV6-1	-	TRBJ1-5	-	TGTGCCAGCAGTGAAATGGACAAGTGGATTCAGCCCCAGCATTTT	CASSEMDKWIQPQHF
TRBV19	TRBD1	TRBJ1-5	-	TGTGCCAGTAGTATAGGGGGACAGGGGCTGGTAGTGCCCCAGCATTTT	CASSIGGQGLVVPQHF
TRBV5-1	-	TRBJ1-1	-	TGCGCCAGCAGCTCGAACAGCCCGAACACTGAAGCTTTCTTT	CASSSNSPNTEAFF
TRBV4-3	TRBD2	TRBJ2-5	-	TGCGCCAGCAGCCAAGAGGTCCTGGCAGGGAGGGTACAACACGAGACCCAGTACTTC	CASSQEVLAGRVQHETQYF